The 32 T cell receptor beta chains listed next were all sequenced from one sample in a study of blood T cell repertoires in COVID-19. Clones were read by immunoSEQ multiplex PCR, and TCRdb kept only the in-frame ones, dropping some. The table has about 170,000 clones, roughly nine tenths seen once; the top ten hold 0.5% to 0.55%. Sequencing was carried out using peripheral blood. These receptors were obtained from a man aged 50 to 60 with acute or convalescent COVID-19.

This sequence joins TRBV28 and TRBJ2-1, with 8 bases lining up with TRBD2. V was pared by 6 bases and J by 9 bases, with 13 bases of the junction left unmatched. CDR3 length: 15 residues. Germline V CDR1 and CDR2: MDHEN, SYDVKM. The CDR3 loop is CASRPTSGRPSEQFF. CDR3 bases: TGTGCCAGCAGGCCCACTAGCGGCCGGCCCAGTGAGCAGTTCTTC.

The chain uses TRBV11-3 and TRBJ2-2; no clear D. Deletions cut 2 bases from V and 2 bases from J, with 3 bases between. CDR1 is SGHNT and CDR2 is YENEEA in the germline V gene. The CDR3 extends over 13 amino acids. For the CDR3, the DNA is TGTGCCAGCAGCTTACTTAACACCGGGGAGCTGTTTTTT. Translated, it gives CASSLLNTGELFF.

This clone came up a few times. The J gene is TRBJ2-2, the V gene TRBV29-1; D is perhaps TRBD1 (6 bases). Trimming removed 5 bases at V and 5 bases at J, with 15 bases between. Germline V gene sequence: CDR1 SQVTM, CDR2 ANQGSEA. The CDR3 runs 14 residues. DNA of the CDR3: TGCAGCGTTTTCCAGGACAGACGAACCGGGGAGCTGTTTTTT. Translated, it gives CSVFQDRRTGELFF.

The CDR3 region has the DNA TGTGCCATCAGTGAAGCTGGGCTGCGCTACGAGCAGTACTTC. Protein sequence: CAISEAGLRYEQYF. This sequence joins TRBV10-3 and TRBJ2-7; D is unresolved. CDR1 is ENHRY and CDR2 is SYGVKD in the germline V gene. V gave up 3 bases and J gave up 3 bases, with 12 bases separating them. CDR3 length: 14 residues.

The V call is TRBV7-9, the J call TRBJ2-5; TRBD1 agrees at 7 bases. CDR3 length equals 15 residues. Germline-derived CDR1 and CDR2 are SEHNR and FQNEAQ (reference sequence). J lost 4 bases, V lost 4 bases, and 9 bases had no gene match. CDR3: CASSSDRDARETQYF. The DNA for the CDR3 is TGTGCCAGCAGCTCCGACAGGGACGCCCGAGAGACCCAGTACTTC.

The chain couples TRBV5-1 to TRBJ2-5; 8 bases align to TRBD2. The V segment lost 0 bases and the J segment 2 bases; nucleotides outside the gene matches: 3. The CDR3 totals 15 residues. Germline V gene data show CDR1 as SGHRS and CDR2 as YFSETQ. The CDR3 sequence: CASSLAGTRQETQYF. CDR3 DNA sequence: TGCGCCAGCAGCTTGGCGGGGACTAGGCAAGAGACCCAGTACTTC.

The J gene is TRBJ1-3, the V gene TRBV30; D is unclear. The germline CDR1 and CDR2 sequences are GTSNPN and SVGIG (reference sequence). V was pared by 4 bases and J by 4 bases, with 8 bases between. The CDR3 covers 12 residues. CDR3 sequence reads: CAWTPLGNTIYF. The CDR3 DNA reads TGTGCCTGGACACCCCTAGGAAACACCATATATTTT. Filled out from reference TRBV30 and TRBJ1-3, the complete variable domain reads SQTIHQWPATLVQPVGSPLSLECTVEGTSNPNLYWYRQAAGRGLQLLFYSVGIGQISSEVPQNLSASRPQDRQFILSSKKLLLSDSGFYLCAWTPLGNTIYFGEGSWLTVV.

This clone appeared a single time. The chain joins TRBV6-4 to TRBJ2-1; D perhaps matches TRBD2 (6 bases). V lost 6 bases and J lost 0, with 12 bases in between. The germline V gene has CDR1 MRHNA and CDR2 SNTAGT. CDR3 size: 15 residues. The chain's CDR3 is CASSVGLNSYNEQFF. DNA for the CDR3: TGTGCCAGCAGCGTCGGACTAAACTCCTACAATGAGCAGTTCTTC.

Only one count was recorded for this clone. The rearrangement links TRBV28 to TRBJ2-2; D remains ambiguous. The CDR3 consists of 15 residues. Per the germline V gene, CDR1 is MDHEN and CDR2 is SYDVKM. V lost 7 bases and J lost 1, with 13 bases in between. The CDR3 bases are TGTGCCAGCACCCGAGGCAGTTTGAACACCGGGGAGCTGTTTTTT. It codes for CASTRGSLNTGELFF.

A few counts support this clone. This sequence joins TRBV3-1 (or the pseudogene TRBV3-2) and TRBJ2-7; TRBD1 might be the D (5 bases). CDR1 and CDR2 from the germline V gene are LGHDT and YNNKEL (reference sequence). The CDR3 covers 15 residues. V gave up 4 bases and J gave up 0 bases, with 13 bases separating them. The CDR3 coding sequence is TGTGCCAGCAGCCCCTTGTGGGGCGGCTCCTACGAGCAGTACTTC. Its translation: CASSPLWGGSYEQYF.

For the CDR3, the DNA is TGTGCCAGTACGAGCGGGGGGTACAATGAGCAGTTCTTC. This gives the protein CASTSGGYNEQFF. The chain links TRBV19 to TRBJ2-1; 9 bases are a match to TRBD2. Germline V CDR1 and CDR2: LNHDA, SQIVND (reference sequence). CDR3 length equals 13 residues. J gave up 4 bases and V 7 bases, and 2 bases lay outside the gene matches. Full variable domain (outside the CDR3, taken from reference TRBV19 and TRBJ2-1): DGGITQSPKYLFRKEGQNVTLSCEQNLNHDAMYWYRQDPGQGLRLIYYSQIVNDFQKGDIAEGYSVSREKKESFPLTVTSAQKNPTAFYLCASTSGGYNEQFFGPGTRLTVL.

This chain joins TRBV7-3 and TRBJ2-3; D might be TRBD1 (5 bases). This CDR3 has 14 residues. CDR1 is SGHTA and CDR2 is FQGTGA in the germline V gene. V was cut by 5 bases and J by 0 bases, with 9 bases left in between. CDR3 in amino acids: CASSTQASTDTQYF. The CDR3 region has the DNA TGTGCCAGCAGCACACAGGCCAGCACAGATACGCAGTATTTT.

For this clone: Other DNA sequences in this sample translate to the same CDR3. The CDR3 region is CASSQVAGSTDTQYF. DNA for the CDR3: TGTGCCAGCAGCCAAGTAGCGGGAAGCACAGATACGCAGTATTTT. The chain links TRBV3-1 (or the pseudogene TRBV3-2) to TRBJ2-3, with 8 bases aligning to TRBD2. The CDR3 has 15 amino acids. Germline-derived CDR1 and CDR2 are LGHDT and YNNKEL (reference sequence). Unmatched junction bases numbered 0, after V lost 1 base and J lost 0 bases.

The chain uses TRBV12-5 and TRBJ2-2; 9 bases map to TRBD2. The CDR3 is made up of 15 amino acids. Germline V gene lookup returns CDR1 LGHNT and CDR2 FRNRAP. Trimming cost V 0 bases and J 4 bases; bases outside gene matches: 0. The CDR3 DNA sequence: TGTGCTAGTGGTTTGGTGACTAGCGGCACCGGGGAGCTGTTTTTT. Translation gives CASGLVTSGTGELFF.

This clone was picked up one time. This chain connects TRBV4-3 to TRBJ1-2; D gene uncertain. Per germline, CDR1 LGHNA and CDR2 YSLEER. CDR3 size: 15 residues. Trimming took 0 bases from V and 2 from J, leaving 10 bases between them. The CDR3 spells CASSQERQQNYGYTF. The CDR3 bases are TGCGCCAGCAGCCAAGAGAGACAACAAAACTATGGCTACACCTTC.

J is TRBJ1-1 and V is TRBV15; 7 bases are shared with TRBD1. V shed 5 bases and J 10 bases; nucleotides not matched to a gene: 10. Germline V gives CDR1 LNHNV, CDR2 YYDKDF (reference sequence). The CDR3 covers 13 residues. CDR3: CATSSFRQGSAFF. The CDR3 DNA is TGTGCCACCAGCTCCTTCCGACAGGGTTCAGCTTTCTTT. The variable domain in full, with the rest retrieved from reference TRBV15 and TRBJ1-1, is DAMVIQNPRYQVTQFGKPVTLSCSQTLNHNVMYWYQQKSSQAPKLLFHYYDKDFNNEADTPDNFQSRRPNTSFCFLDIRSPGLGDTAMYLCATSSFRQGSAFFGQGTRLTVV.

J is TRBJ2-3 and V is TRBV3-1 (or the pseudogene TRBV3-2); the D is unclear. In germline, CDR1 is LGHDT, CDR2 YNNKEL (reference sequence). The CDR3 has 16 residues. Trimming shortened V by 1 base and J by 4 bases, and 15 bases separated the two germline ends. CDR3 DNA sequence: TGTGCCAGCAGCCAAGTTCGGCGGATGAAGGCAGATACGCAGTATTTT. Translating gives CASSQVRRMKADTQYF.

CDR3 coding DNA: TGTGCCAGCAGTGATGTTCTGGCAGGGGGAAGCTACACCTTC. Translation gives CASSDVLAGGSYTF. The chain joins TRBV2 to TRBJ1-2; 7 bases line up with TRBD1. The CDR3 loop spans 14 amino acids. Germline V gene lookup returns CDR1 SNHLY and CDR2 FYNNEI. V lost 3 bases and J lost 9; bases outside the gene matches: 10.

The gene calls are TRBV7-9 and TRBJ2-3, with 14 bases that match TRBD2. J gave up 1 base and V 6 bases, and 6 bases lay outside the gene matches. Germline V CDR1 and CDR2: SEHNR, FQNEAQ (reference sequence). The CDR3 has 17 residues. The CDR3 loop is CASRDPGLAGGTDTQYF. The CDR3 DNA follows: TGTGCCAGCAGAGATCCGGGACTAGCGGGAGGCACAGATACGCAGTATTTT.

In its sample, this clone was seen a few times. V usage is TRBV6-9 and J usage is TRBJ2-7; D perhaps matches TRBD2 (5 bases). This CDR3 spans 14 amino acids. The germline V and J ends were trimmed by 6 bases and 4 bases, with 16 bases remaining between them. Germline CDR1 and CDR2: MNHGY and SVAAGI. The CDR3 DNA follows: TGTGCCAGCAGAAGAAAGGACTGGGGATACGAGCAGTACTTC. Its protein is CASRRKDWGYEQYF.

The chain is built from TRBV27 and TRBJ1-6; the D gene is possibly TRBD1 (5 bases). In germline, CDR1 is MNHEY, CDR2 SMNVEV (reference sequence). The CDR3 has 19 residues. V dropped 7 bases and J dropped 8 bases, with 30 bases sitting between them. The CDR3 sequence is CASTKRTETIRVLDSPLHF. CDR3 DNA: TGTGCCAGCACCAAAAGGACGGAAACGATCAGGGTATTGGATTCACCCCTCCACTTT.

This clone was recorded once. This chain links TRBV7-3 with TRBJ1-1; tentative D call: TRBD1 (5 bases). The CDR3 is 13 residues long. V was shortened by 4 bases and J by 0 bases, with 6 bases between the two germline ends. Germline V gives CDR1 SGHTA, CDR2 FQGTGA. The CDR3 reads CASSSTVNTEAFF. The DNA for the CDR3 is TGTGCCAGCAGCTCGACAGTGAACACTGAAGCTTTCTTT.

The rearrangement joins TRBV3-1 (or the pseudogene TRBV3-2) to TRBJ1-2, with unresolved D. The CDR3 consists of 15 residues. V dropped 3 bases and J dropped 0 bases, with 11 bases sitting between them. Germline V gene lookup returns CDR1 LGHDT and CDR2 YNNKEL (reference sequence). The CDR3 sequence: CASSHGPATNYGYTF. CDR3 DNA: TGTGCCAGCAGCCATGGGCCGGCCACTAACTATGGCTACACCTTC.

The J gene is TRBJ1-4, the V gene TRBV30; a possible D gene is TRBD1 (5 bases). The germline gives CDR1 GTSNPN, CDR2 SVGIG (reference sequence). The V end was cut by 3 bases, the J end by 6 bases, with 8 bases between. The CDR3 sequence is 12 residues long. For the CDR3, the DNA is TGTGCCTGGAGGGCGGGGGATGAAAAACTGTTTTTT. Translated: CAWRAGDEKLFF. The full variable domain, completed using reference TRBV30 and TRBJ1-4, is SQTIHQWPATLVQPVGSPLSLECTVEGTSNPNLYWYRQAAGRGLQLLFYSVGIGQISSEVPQNLSASRPQDRQFILSSKKLLLSDSGFYLCAWRAGDEKLFFGSGTQLSVL.

V gene TRBV6-2 or TRBV6-3 combines with J gene TRBJ2-7; D not resolved. The V gene lost 0 bases and the J gene lost 4 bases, with 13 bases spanning the gap. There are 15 residues in the CDR3. Germline-derived CDR1 and CDR2 are MNHEY and SVGEGT. CDR3 DNA: TGTGCCAGCAGTTACTCGAACTACGCTGGTTACGAGCAGTACTTC. This encodes CASSYSNYAGYEQYF.

The V gene is TRBV5-1, the J gene TRBJ1-1; D remains ambiguous. Germline-derived CDR1 and CDR2 are SGHRS and YFSETQ. The CDR3 has 14 amino acids. V lost 4 bases and J 1 base, leaving 11 bases between the germline ends. CDR3 sequence: CASSIGQWNTEAFF. The CDR3 DNA is TGCGCCAGCAGCATTGGCCAATGGAACACTGAAGCTTTCTTT.

The chain employs TRBV3-1 (or the pseudogene TRBV3-2) and TRBJ2-2; 10 bases match TRBD1. CDR1 and CDR2 from the germline V gene are LGHDT and YNNKEL (reference sequence). The CDR3 extends over 18 amino acids. Trimming took 3 bases from V and 0 from J; bases not matched to a gene: 7. The chain's CDR3 is CASSHPRTGGTNTGELFF. The CDR3 coding sequence is TGTGCCAGCAGCCACCCTAGGACAGGGGGAACGAACACCGGGGAGCTGTTTTTT.

This chain joins TRBV15 and TRBJ1-1; TRBD1 is a possible D gene (5 bases). CDR3 length: 15 residues. Per the germline V gene, CDR1 is LNHNV and CDR2 is YYDKDF (reference sequence). V lost 5 bases and J 4 bases, leaving 17 bases between the germline ends. The DNA of the CDR3 is TGTGCCACCAGCCCCACCTCGGAAGGGGTCACTGAAGCTTTCTTT. This encodes CATSPTSEGVTEAFF.

The V call is TRBV4-3, the J call TRBJ1-5; D gene uncertain. Germline CDR1 is LGHNA and CDR2 is YSLEER. The CDR3 is 14 residues long. V was trimmed by 4 bases and J by 2 bases, leaving 9 bases between them. This CDR3 reads CASSPRGGNQPQHF. Written as DNA, the CDR3 is TGCGCCAGCAGCCCCCGGGGTGGCAATCAGCCCCAGCATTTT.

The chain joins TRBV12-3 or TRBV12-4 to TRBJ2-5; perhaps TRBD2 as D (6 bases). The CDR3 covers 13 residues. Trimming left V 6 bases short and J 2 bases short, with 10 bases between. CDR3 sequence: CASSGGRQETQYF. Here the CDR3 DNA reads TGTGCCAGCAGCGGGGGAAGACAAGAGACCCAGTACTTC.

V usage is TRBV3-1 (or the pseudogene TRBV3-2) and J usage is TRBJ1-5; D gene unclear. From germline, CDR1 is LGHDT and CDR2 YNNKEL (reference sequence). CDR3 length: 13 residues. V lost 4 bases to trimming and J lost 1 base, with 5 bases between them. For the CDR3, the DNA is TGTGCCAGCAGCCGCGGAAGCAATCAGCCCCAGCATTTT. Translating gives CASSRGSNQPQHF.

This chain links TRBV27 with TRBJ2-7, with 10 bases identical to TRBD1. V gave up 4 bases and J gave up 7 bases; unmatched junction bases: 13. Germline V gene lookup returns CDR1 MNHEY and CDR2 SMNVEV (reference sequence). The CDR3 consists of 16 residues. CDR3 residues: CASSSTWGQGRPEQYF. Here the CDR3 DNA reads TGTGCCAGCAGTTCCACTTGGGGACAGGGGCGACCGGAGCAGTACTTC.